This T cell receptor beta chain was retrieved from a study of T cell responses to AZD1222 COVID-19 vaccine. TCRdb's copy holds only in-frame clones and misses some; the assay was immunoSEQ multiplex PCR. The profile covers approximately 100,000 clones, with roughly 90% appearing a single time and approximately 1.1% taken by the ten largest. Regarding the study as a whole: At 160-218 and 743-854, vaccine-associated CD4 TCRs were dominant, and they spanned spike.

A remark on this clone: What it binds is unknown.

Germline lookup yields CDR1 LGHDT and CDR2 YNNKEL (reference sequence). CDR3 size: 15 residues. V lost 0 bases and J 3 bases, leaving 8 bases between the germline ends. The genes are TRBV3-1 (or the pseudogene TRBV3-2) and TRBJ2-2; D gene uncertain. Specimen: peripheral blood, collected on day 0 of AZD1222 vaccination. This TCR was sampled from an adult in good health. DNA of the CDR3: TGTGCCAGCAGCCAAGATTTGCGGTACACCGGGGAGCTGTTTTTT. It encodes CASSQDLRYTGELFF.